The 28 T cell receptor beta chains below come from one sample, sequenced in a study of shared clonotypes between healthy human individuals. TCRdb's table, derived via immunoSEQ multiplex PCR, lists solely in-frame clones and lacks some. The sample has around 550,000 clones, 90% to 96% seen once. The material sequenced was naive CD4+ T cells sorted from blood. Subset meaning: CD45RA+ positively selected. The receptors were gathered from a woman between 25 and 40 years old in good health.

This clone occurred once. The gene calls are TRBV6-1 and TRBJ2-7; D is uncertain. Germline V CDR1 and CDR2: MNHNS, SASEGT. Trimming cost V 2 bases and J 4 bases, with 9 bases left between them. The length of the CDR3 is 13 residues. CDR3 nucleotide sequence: TGTGCCAGCAGTGAAAGGTCCCAGTACGAGCAGTACTTC. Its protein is CASSERSQYEQYF.

The CDR3 nucleotides read TGTGCCAGCAGTACCCACAAGGAGATCCACCCCCAGTACTTC. This gives the protein CASSTHKEIHPQYF. The chain uses TRBV28 and TRBJ2-7, with D hard to call. CDR1 and CDR2 from the germline V gene are MDHEN and SYDVKM. V lost 5 bases to trimming and J lost 10 bases, with 21 bases between them. The CDR3 length is 14 residues.

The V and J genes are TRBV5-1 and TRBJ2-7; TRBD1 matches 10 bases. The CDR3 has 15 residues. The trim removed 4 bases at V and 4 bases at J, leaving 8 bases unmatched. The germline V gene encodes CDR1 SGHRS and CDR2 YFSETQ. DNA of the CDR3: TGCGCCAGCAGCACGAGACAGGGGGCAAGGTACGAGCAGTACTTC. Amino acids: CASSTRQGARYEQYF.

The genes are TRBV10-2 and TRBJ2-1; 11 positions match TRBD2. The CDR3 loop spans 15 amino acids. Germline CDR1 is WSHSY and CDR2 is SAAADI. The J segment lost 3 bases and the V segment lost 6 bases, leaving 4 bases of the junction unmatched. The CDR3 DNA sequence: TGCGCCAGCAGATACACTAGCGGGAGCTACAATGAGCAGTTCTTC. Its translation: CASRYTSGSYNEQFF.

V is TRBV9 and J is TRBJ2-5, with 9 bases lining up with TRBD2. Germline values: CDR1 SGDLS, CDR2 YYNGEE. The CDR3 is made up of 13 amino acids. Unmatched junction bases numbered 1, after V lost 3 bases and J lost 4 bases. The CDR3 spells CASSAGLAETQYF. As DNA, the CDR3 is TGTGCCAGCAGCGCGGGACTAGCAGAGACCCAGTACTTC.

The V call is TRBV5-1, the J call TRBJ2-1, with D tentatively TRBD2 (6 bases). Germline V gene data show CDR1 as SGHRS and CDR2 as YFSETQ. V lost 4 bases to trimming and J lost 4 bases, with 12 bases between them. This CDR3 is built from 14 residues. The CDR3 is CASSPRDVYNEQFF. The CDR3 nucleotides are TGCGCCAGCAGCCCGCGGGACGTATACAATGAGCAGTTCTTC.

For the CDR3, the DNA is TGTGCCAGCAGCCCAGCAGGGATGTCCCTCTATGGCTACACCTTC. Its translation is CASSPAGMSLYGYTF. This rearrangement joins TRBV11-2 to TRBJ1-2; TRBD1 might be the D (5 bases). V lost 5 bases and J 4 bases, leaving 17 bases between the germline ends. This CDR3 is 15 amino acids long. The germline V gene encodes CDR1 SGHAT and CDR2 FQNNGV.

CDR3 coding DNA: TGTGCCAGCAGTTTATCGGGGCTAGCGGTGGCCAACGAGCAGTACTTC. Residues: CASSLSGLAVANEQYF. The rearrangement joins TRBV27 to TRBJ2-7, with 7 positions matching TRBD2. V was pared by 0 bases and J by 5 bases, with 10 bases of the junction left unmatched. This CDR3 is 16 amino acids long. The V gene's germline CDR1 is MNHEY and CDR2 SMNVEV (reference sequence).

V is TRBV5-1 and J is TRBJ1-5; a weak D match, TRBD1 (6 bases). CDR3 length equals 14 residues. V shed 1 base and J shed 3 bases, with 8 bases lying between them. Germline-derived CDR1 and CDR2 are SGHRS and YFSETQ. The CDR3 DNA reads TGCGCCAGCAGCTTGTCAGGGGACAATCAGCCCCAGCATTTT. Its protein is CASSLSGDNQPQHF.

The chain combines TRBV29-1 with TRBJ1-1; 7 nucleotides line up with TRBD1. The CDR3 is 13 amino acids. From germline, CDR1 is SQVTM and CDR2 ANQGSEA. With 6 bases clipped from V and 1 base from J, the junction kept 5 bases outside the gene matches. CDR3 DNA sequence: TGCAGCGTGATGGGACAGACGAACACTGAAGCTTTCTTT. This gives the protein CSVMGQTNTEAFF.

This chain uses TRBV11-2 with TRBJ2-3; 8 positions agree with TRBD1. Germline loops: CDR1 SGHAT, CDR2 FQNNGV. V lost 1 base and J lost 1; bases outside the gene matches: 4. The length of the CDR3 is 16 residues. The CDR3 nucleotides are TGTGCCAGCAGCTTAGGGATGACAGGGGGCACAGATACGCAGTATTTT. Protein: CASSLGMTGGTDTQYF.

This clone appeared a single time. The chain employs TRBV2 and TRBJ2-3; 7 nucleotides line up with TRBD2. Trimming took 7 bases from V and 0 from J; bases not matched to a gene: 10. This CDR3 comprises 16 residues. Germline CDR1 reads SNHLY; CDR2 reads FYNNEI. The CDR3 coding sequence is TGTGCCAGCACGGCCGGGAGGACTTCTAGCACAGATACGCAGTATTTT. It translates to CASTAGRTSSTDTQYF. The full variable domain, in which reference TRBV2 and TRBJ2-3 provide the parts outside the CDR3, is EPEVTQTPSHQVTQMGQEVILRCVPISNHLYFYWYRQILGQKVEFLVSFYNNEISEKSEIFDDQFSVERPDGSNFTLKIRSTKLEDSAMYFCASTAGRTSSTDTQYFGPGTRLTVL.

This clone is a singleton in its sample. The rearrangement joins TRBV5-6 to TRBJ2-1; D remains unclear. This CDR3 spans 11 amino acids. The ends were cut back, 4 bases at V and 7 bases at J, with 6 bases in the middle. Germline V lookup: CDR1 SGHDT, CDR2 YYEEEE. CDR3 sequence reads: CASSLWNEQFF. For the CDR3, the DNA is TGTGCCAGCAGCCTCTGGAATGAGCAGTTCTTC.

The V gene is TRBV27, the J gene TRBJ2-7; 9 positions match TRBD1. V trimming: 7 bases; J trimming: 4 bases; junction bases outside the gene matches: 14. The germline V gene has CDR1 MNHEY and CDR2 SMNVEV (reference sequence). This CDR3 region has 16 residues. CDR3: CASIGLGQGMGYEQYF. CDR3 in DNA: TGTGCCAGCATTGGGTTAGGACAGGGGATGGGGTACGAGCAGTACTTC.

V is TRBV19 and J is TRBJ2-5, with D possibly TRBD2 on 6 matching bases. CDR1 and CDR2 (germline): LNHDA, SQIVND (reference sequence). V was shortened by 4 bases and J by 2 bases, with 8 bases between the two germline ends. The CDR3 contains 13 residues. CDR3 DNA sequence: TGTGCCAGTAGTACGGGGGATCAAGAGACCCAGTACTTC. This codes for CASSTGDQETQYF.

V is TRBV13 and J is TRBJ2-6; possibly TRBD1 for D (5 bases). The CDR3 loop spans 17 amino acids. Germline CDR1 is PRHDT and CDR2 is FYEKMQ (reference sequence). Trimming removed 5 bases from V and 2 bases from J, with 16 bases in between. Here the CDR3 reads CASSGQGVVTGANVLTF. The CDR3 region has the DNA TGTGCCAGCAGCGGCCAAGGGGTTGTCACTGGGGCCAACGTCCTGACTTTC.

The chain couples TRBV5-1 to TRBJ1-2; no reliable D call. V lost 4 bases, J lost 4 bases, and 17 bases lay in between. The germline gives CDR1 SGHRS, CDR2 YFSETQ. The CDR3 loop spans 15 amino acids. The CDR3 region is CASSENVDVSYGYTF. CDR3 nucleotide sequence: TGCGCCAGCAGCGAAAACGTTGACGTTAGCTATGGCTACACCTTC.

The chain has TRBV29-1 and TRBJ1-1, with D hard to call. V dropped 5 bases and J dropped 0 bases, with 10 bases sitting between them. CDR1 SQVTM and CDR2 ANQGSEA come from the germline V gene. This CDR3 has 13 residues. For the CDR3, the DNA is TGCAGCGTTATAGGACGGATGAACACTGAAGCTTTCTTT. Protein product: CSVIGRMNTEAFF.

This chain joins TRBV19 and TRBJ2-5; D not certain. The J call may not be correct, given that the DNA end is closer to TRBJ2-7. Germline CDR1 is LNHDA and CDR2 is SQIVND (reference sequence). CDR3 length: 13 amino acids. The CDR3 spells CASGSLDGYEQYF. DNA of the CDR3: TGTGCCAGTGGTTCCTTGGACGGCTACGAGCAGTACTTC.

CDR3 DNA sequence: TGTGCCAGCAGCTTAGAGGGCTTTAACACCGGGGAGCTGTTTTTT. Translating it yields CASSLEGFNTGELFF. The chain carries TRBV11-2 and TRBJ2-2, with no clear D. From germline, CDR1 is SGHAT and CDR2 FQNNGV. Trimming shortened V by 0 bases and J by 2 bases, and 7 bases separated the two germline ends. The CDR3 has 15 amino acids.

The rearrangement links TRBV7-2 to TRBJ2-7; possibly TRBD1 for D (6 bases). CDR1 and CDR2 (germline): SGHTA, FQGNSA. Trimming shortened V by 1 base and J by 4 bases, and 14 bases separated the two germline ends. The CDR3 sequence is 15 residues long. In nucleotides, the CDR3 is TGTGCCAGCAGCTTAGGGACAGCTTCCACGTACGAGCAGTACTTC. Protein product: CASSLGTASTYEQYF.

The DNA for the CDR3 is TGTGCCAGCAGCTTACCGGCTCGGGAGCAGTACTTC. It yields the protein CASSLPAREQYF. The V gene is TRBV5-5, the J gene TRBJ2-7, with D hard to call. Germline V gene lookup returns CDR1 SGHKS and CDR2 YYEKEE (reference sequence). This CDR3 contains 12 residues. Trimming cost V 2 bases and J 7 bases, with 10 bases left between them. The entire variable domain, with the rest obtained from reference TRBV5-5 and TRBJ2-7, is as follows: DAGVTQSPTHLIKTRGQQVTLRCSPISGHKSVSWYQQVLGQGPQFIFQYYEKEERGRGNFPDRFSARQFPNYSSELNVNALLLGDSALYLCASSLPAREQYFGPGTRLTVT.

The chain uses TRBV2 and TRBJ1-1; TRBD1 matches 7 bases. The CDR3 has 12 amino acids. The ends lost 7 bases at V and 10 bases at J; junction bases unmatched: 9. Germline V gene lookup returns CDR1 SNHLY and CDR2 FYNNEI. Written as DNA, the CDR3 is TGTGCCAGCAAACTAACAGGGGATTCAGCTTTCTTT. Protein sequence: CASKLTGDSAFF.

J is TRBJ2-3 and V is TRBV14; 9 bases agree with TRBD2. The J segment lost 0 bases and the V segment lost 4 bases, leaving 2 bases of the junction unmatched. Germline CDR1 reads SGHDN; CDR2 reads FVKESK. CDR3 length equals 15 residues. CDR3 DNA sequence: TGTGCCAGCAGCCCAGGACTAGCGAGCACAGATACGCAGTATTTT. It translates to CASSPGLASTDTQYF.

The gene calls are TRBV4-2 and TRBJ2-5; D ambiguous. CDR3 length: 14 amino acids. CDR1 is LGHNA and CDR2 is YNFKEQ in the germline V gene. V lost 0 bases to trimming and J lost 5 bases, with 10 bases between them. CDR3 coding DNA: TGTGCCAGCAGCCAAGAAAGGATCGGGGAGACCCAGTACTTC. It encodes CASSQERIGETQYF.

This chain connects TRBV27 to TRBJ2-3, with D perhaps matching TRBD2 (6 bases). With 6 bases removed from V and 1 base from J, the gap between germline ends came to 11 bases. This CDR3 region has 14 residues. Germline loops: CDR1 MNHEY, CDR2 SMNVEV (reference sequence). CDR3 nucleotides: TGTGCCAGCAGCCTGACTAGGGGCACAGATACGCAGTATTTT. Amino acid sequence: CASSLTRGTDTQYF.

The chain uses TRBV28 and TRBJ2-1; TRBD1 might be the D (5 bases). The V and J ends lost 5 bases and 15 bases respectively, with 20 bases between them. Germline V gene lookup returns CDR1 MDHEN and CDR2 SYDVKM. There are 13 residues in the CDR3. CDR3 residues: CASSDPPGRYGFF. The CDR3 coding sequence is TGTGCCAGCAGTGATCCCCCAGGGCGCTATGGGTTCTTC.

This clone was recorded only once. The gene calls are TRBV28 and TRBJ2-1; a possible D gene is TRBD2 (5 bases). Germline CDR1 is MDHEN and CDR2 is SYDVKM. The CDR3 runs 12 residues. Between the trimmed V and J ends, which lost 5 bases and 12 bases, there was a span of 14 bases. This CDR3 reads CASSPSLSGQFF. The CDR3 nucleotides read TGTGCCAGCAGTCCCTCGTTGAGCGGGCAGTTCTTC.